Following are 19 T cell receptor beta chains from one sample sequenced in a study of CD8+ T cells in alopecia areata. RNA was extracted and reverse transcribed into cDNA as the sequencing template. Clones were sequenced by immunoSEQ multiplex PCR, and TCRdb holds only the in-frame ones, with some missing. The table lists around 210,000 clones, 45% to 70% of them singletons, with around 5% in the top ten. Sequenced sample: CD8+ T cells sorted from blood. These receptors were taken from a human donor in good health.

The chain links TRBV29-1 to TRBJ1-2; D call uncertain. This CDR3 comprises 13 residues. The germline CDR1 and CDR2 sequences are SQVTM and ANQGSEA. CDR3 coding DNA: TGCACCGCCAGAGGCGGCCAAGTAGAGGGCTACACCTTC. Protein product: CTARGGQVEGYTF.

The rearrangement joins TRBV19 to TRBJ1-5; D call uncertain. Trimming cost V 6 bases and J 0 bases, with 6 bases left between them. Germline V lookup: CDR1 LNHDA, CDR2 SQIVND (reference sequence). This CDR3 is 13 amino acids long. The DNA of the CDR3 is TGTGCCAGTAGCCTAAATAGCAATCAGCCCCAGCATTTT. It yields the protein CASSLNSNQPQHF.

The chain couples TRBV4-1 to TRBJ2-7, with D tentatively TRBD1 (5 bases). The V gene lost 1 base and the J gene lost 3 bases, with 13 bases spanning the gap. Germline-derived CDR1 and CDR2 are MGHRA and YSYEKL. The CDR3 is 15 residues long. CDR3 protein: CASSQGLGLDYEQYF. CDR3 nucleotide sequence: TGCGCCAGCAGCCAAGGGCTGGGGCTAGACTACGAGCAGTACTTC.

The chain uses TRBV29-1 and TRBJ2-2, with TRBD2 as a possible D gene (5 bases). The CDR3 extends over 12 amino acids. The germline V gene encodes CDR1 SQVTM and CDR2 ANQGSEA. V shed 7 bases and J shed 7 bases, with 13 bases lying between them. CDR3 in DNA: TGCAGCGCGCCCTTAGGGAGCGGGGAGCTGTTTTTT. This encodes CSAPLGSGELFF.

The chain employs TRBV27 and TRBJ1-1; D uncertain. The V end lost 3 bases, the J end lost 1 base, and 12 bases lay between the germline ends. Germline CDR1 reads MNHEY; CDR2 reads SMNVEV (reference sequence). This CDR3 has 15 amino acids. The CDR3 here is CASSFLPDGNTEAFF. As DNA, the CDR3 is TGTGCCAGCAGTTTTCTCCCGGACGGGAACACTGAAGCTTTCTTT.

This clone was seen a handful of times. V gene TRBV6-5 combines with J gene TRBJ2-6, with D unclear. In germline, CDR1 is MNHEY, CDR2 SVGAGI. CDR3 length equals 15 residues. Trimming took off 0 bases at V and 4 bases at J, with 7 bases between the two ends. CDR3 protein: CASSYSISGANVLTF. The DNA for the CDR3 is TGTGCCAGCAGTTACTCTATTTCCGGGGCCAACGTCCTGACTTTC.

This clone was recorded only once. The chain uses TRBV5-1 and TRBJ2-5; D not resolved. V shed 4 bases and J shed 5 bases, with 15 bases lying between them. This CDR3 region has 14 residues. CDR1 is SGHRS, CDR2 YFSETQ, per germline. The CDR3 here is CASSGPSFNETQYF. CDR3 nucleotide sequence: TGCGCCAGCAGCGGCCCAAGCTTTAACGAGACCCAGTACTTC.

V and J are TRBV9 and TRBJ2-7; D may be TRBD2 (6 bases). The V end was cut by 4 bases, the J end by 0 bases, with 8 bases between. The CDR3 extends over 13 amino acids. Looked up from germline, CDR1 is SGDLS and CDR2 is YYNGEE. The chain's CDR3 is CASSPDYSYEQYF. CDR3 nucleotide sequence: TGTGCCAGCAGCCCGGACTACTCCTACGAGCAGTACTTC.

The chain combines TRBV5-4 with TRBJ2-7; 10 bases match TRBD2. The CDR3 is 16 amino acids. Germline CDR1 SGHNT, CDR2 YYREEE (reference sequence). Trimming cost V 3 bases and J 2 bases; bases outside gene matches: 8. The DNA for the CDR3 is TGTGCCAGCAGCTCCGGGTTTAGCGGGGGGACCTACGAGCAGTACTTC. It specifies CASSSGFSGGTYEQYF.

The chain has TRBV5-1 and TRBJ2-1; maybe TRBD1 (7 bases). From germline, CDR1 is SGHRS and CDR2 YFSETQ. CDR3 length: 15 amino acids. V lost 0 bases to trimming and J lost 9 bases, with 16 bases between them. The CDR3 reads CASSLADGGGGEQFF. Written as DNA, the CDR3 is TGCGCCAGCAGCTTGGCCGATGGAGGGGGCGGTGAGCAGTTCTTC.

As concerns this clone: Distinct nucleotide sequences in the sample also encode this CDR3. The gene calls are TRBV4-1 and TRBJ2-7; a weak D match, TRBD1 (5 bases). Germline loops: CDR1 MGHRA, CDR2 YSYEKL. CDR3 length: 12 residues. V was clipped by 2 bases and J by 4 bases, with 6 bases between them. The CDR3 loop reads CASSQQGYEQYF. The DNA for the CDR3 is TGCGCCAGCAGCCAACAGGGTTACGAGCAGTACTTC.

The V gene is TRBV5-1, the J gene TRBJ2-7, with 7 bases that match TRBD1. The CDR3 consists of 14 residues. From germline, CDR1 is SGHRS and CDR2 YFSETQ. Germline trimming cut 4 bases from V and 1 base from J; bases unmatched to any gene: 5. CDR3 region: CASSLWDSSYEQYF. The CDR3 nucleotides are TGCGCCAGCAGCCTTTGGGACAGTTCCTACGAGCAGTACTTC.

The chain couples TRBV29-1 to TRBJ1-1; D perhaps matches TRBD1 (5 bases). Germline V gene data show CDR1 as SQVTM and CDR2 as ANQGSEA. The V end was cut by 0 bases, the J end by 9 bases, with 11 bases between. The CDR3 consists of 12 residues. CDR3 protein: CSVEEGGAKAFF. The CDR3 DNA is TGCAGCGTTGAAGAGGGTGGGGCGAAAGCTTTCTTT.

This clone was seen a handful of times. An end of the junction differs from the germline gene, which may be a read error. This chain uses TRBV4-1 with TRBJ2-7; D is undetermined. This CDR3 spans 12 amino acids. CDR1 MGHRA and CDR2 YSYEKL come from the germline V gene. The chain's CDR3 is CASSLIGYEQYF. The CDR3 DNA follows: TGTGCCAGCAGCCTAATTGGCTACGAGCAGTACTTC.

The chain links TRBV7-2 to TRBJ2-7; D is perhaps TRBD1 (5 bases). Germline CDR1 reads SGHTA; CDR2 reads FQGNSA. V was trimmed by 3 bases and J by 6 bases, leaving 15 bases between them. CDR3 length: 14 amino acids. The CDR3 region is CASSFRVEMGEQYF. In DNA, the CDR3 is TGTGCCAGCAGCTTCAGGGTCGAAATGGGCGAGCAGTACTTC.

The rearrangement links TRBV6-5 to TRBJ1-1, with D hard to call. This CDR3 is built from 13 residues. CDR1 and CDR2 from the germline V gene are MNHEY and SVGAGI. Deletions cut 7 bases from V and 4 bases from J, with 13 bases between. The CDR3 here is CASKPGYGTEAFF. DNA of the CDR3: TGTGCCAGCAAACCCGGCTACGGCACTGAAGCTTTCTTT.

This clone appeared a few times. The chain has TRBV14 and TRBJ1-2, with D possibly TRBD1 on 5 matching bases. This CDR3 has 15 amino acids. Germline CDR1 SGHDN, CDR2 FVKESK. Trimming stripped 4 bases from V and 4 bases from J, with 16 bases between. As DNA, the CDR3 is TGTGCCAGCAGCCCAGTTGACAGTCAAACCTATGGCTACACCTTC. This encodes CASSPVDSQTYGYTF.

This chain links TRBV13 with TRBJ1-2, with TRBD1 identical over 11 bases. V shed 5 bases and J 7 bases; nucleotides not matched to a gene: 9. The germline V gene has CDR1 PRHDT and CDR2 FYEKMQ (reference sequence). The CDR3 covers 15 residues. As DNA, the CDR3 is TGTGCCAGCAGCCCCAGGACAGGGGGCAGGGGTGGCTACACCTTC. This gives the protein CASSPRTGGRGGYTF.

This clone appeared a few times. The V call is TRBV5-1, the J call TRBJ1-1; D remains unclear. There are 14 residues in the CDR3. The germline V gene has CDR1 SGHRS and CDR2 YFSETQ. The germline V and J ends were trimmed by 3 bases and 0 bases, with 9 bases remaining between them. CDR3 amino acids: CASSYQQMNTEAFF. Written as DNA, the CDR3 is TGCGCCAGCAGCTATCAACAGATGAACACTGAAGCTTTCTTT.